Listed below are T cell receptor beta chains from one sample, sequenced in a study of CD8 T cells in ankylosing spondylitis. From the 5' RACE reads, TCRdb called clonotypes with MiXCR, one entry per CDR3 protein. The sample includes roughly 250,000 distinct CDR3 sequences, roughly 8.6% seen only once; the top ten take nearly 7%. The sample taken for sequencing was blood, either unsorted or a sorted T cell fraction (not recorded which). These receptors all stem from a male donor with ankylosing spondylitis or in good health (not recorded which). Both conserved end residues are part of each CDR3. A D gene is named only where the DNA matches it firmly. Clone size, where shown, is once, few, many, or a class for clones that have expanded.

TRBV6-1	TRBJ2-3	NA	many	TGTGCCAGCAGGGAACCAGGGGCGGGAGATACGCAGTATTTT	CASREPGAGDTQYF
TRBV12-3/TRBV12-4	TRBJ2-7	NA	many	TGTGCCAGCAGTACCCGACACGTTGGTGGGCAGTACTTC	CASSTRHVGGQYF
TRBV18	TRBJ2-3	TRBD2	NA	TGTGCCAGCTCACCTAGCGGGGGGATTGGAGATACGCAGTATTTT	CASSPSGGIGDTQYF
TRBV5-1	TRBJ1-1	TRBD1	many	TGCGCCAGCAGCCGGGGACAGGGGCTGAACACTGAAGCTTTCTTT	CASSRGQGLNTEAFF
TRBV7-2	TRBJ2-7	NA	many	TGTGCCAGCAGCTTAGCGTTAGACGCCGAGCAGTACTTC	CASSLALDAEQYF
TRBV6-2/TRBV6-3	TRBJ1-1	NA	many	TGTGCCAGCAGTCCCCGGGCCAACGAGTTTGAAGCTTTCTTT	CASSPRANEFEAFF
TRBV7-9	TRBJ2-3	TRBD2	many	TGTGCCAGCAGCACCGGGACTAGTGCAGATACGCAGTATTTT	CASSTGTSADTQYF
TRBV6-5	TRBJ2-5	TRBD1	NA	TGTGCCAGCAGTTACGCTTCCGGACAGGGATGGGAGACCCAGTACTTC	CASSYASGQGWETQYF
TRBV5-1	TRBJ2-1	NA	many	TGCGCCAGCAGCTTGGATGCGGGGCGGGAACAGTTCTTC	CASSLDAGREQFF
TRBV7-6	TRBJ2-2	NA	many	TGTGCCAGCAGCTCGAGGACCGGGGAGCTGTTTTTT	CASSSRTGELFF
TRBV7-3	TRBJ2-1	TRBD2	few	TGTGCCAGCAGCTCACCGGGACTAGCGGCCTCAAGCTCCTACAATGAGCAGTTCTTC	CASSSPGLAASSSYNEQFF
TRBV25-1	TRBJ2-7	TRBD1	many	TGTGCCAGCAGTGGCCGGGACAGGGACCCCACTACCTACGAGCAGTACTTC	CASSGRDRDPTTYEQYF
TRBV5-6	TRBJ1-5	NA	many	TGTGCCAGCAGCTTGGGATCACCCCTATCCCGTGGTTATAGCAATCAGCCCCAGCATTTT	CASSLGSPLSRGYSNQPQHF
TRBV12-3/TRBV12-4	TRBJ2-1	NA	many	TGTGCCAGCAGTTTCACGTCCTACAATGAGCAGTTCTTC	CASSFTSYNEQFF
TRBV5-1	TRBJ2-3	TRBD2	many	TGCGCCAGCAGCTTGGGGTCTAGCGGGGGGACAGATACGCAGTATTTT	CASSLGSSGGTDTQYF
TRBV20-1	TRBJ1-5	TRBD1	many	TGCAGTGCTGGAGGGACAGGGCGCAATCAGCCCCAGCATTTT	CSAGGTGRNQPQHF
TRBV11-2	TRBJ2-3	NA	many	TGTGCCAGCAGCTTAGAAGGTAGCGGCACAGATACGCAGTATTTT	CASSLEGSGTDTQYF
TRBV5-4	TRBJ2-7	TRBD2	few	TGTGCCAGCAGCTTGGCTCTAGCGGGATCCCACGAGCAGTACTTC	CASSLALAGSHEQYF
TRBV5-6	TRBJ1-1	NA	many	TGTGCCAGCAGCCCATCATCCGGGGGGGTAATTGGCACTGAAGCTTTCTTT	CASSPSSGGVIGTEAFF
TRBV20-1	TRBJ2-1	NA	many	TGCAGTGCTACGGGGGAATACAATGAGCAGTTCTTC	CSATGEYNEQFF
TRBV12-3/TRBV12-4	TRBJ2-7	NA	many	TGTGCCAGCAGTTTGGTAGTGGACGAGCAGTACTTC	CASSLVVDEQYF
TRBV20-1	TRBJ1-1	NA	many	TGCAGTGCTAATATCTTGAACACTGAAGCTTTCTTT	CSANILNTEAFF
TRBV5-1	TRBJ2-5	NA	NA	TGCGCCAGCAGCCCGCGAGGGGGGACTCAAGAGACCCAGTACTTC	CASSPRGGTQETQYF
TRBV7-9	TRBJ2-1	TRBD2	many	TGTGCCAGCTCCGGGACTAGCTTTGTCTTC	CASSGTSFVF
TRBV7-3	TRBJ2-3	TRBD2	NA	TGTGCCAGCAGCTCCCGAACTAGCGGGGGGTTATCTACGCAGTATTTT	CASSSRTSGGLSTQYF
TRBV7-3	TRBJ2-2	TRBD2	NA	TGTGCCAGCAGCCCGGGACTAGCGCTTAACACCGGGGAGCTGTTTTTT	CASSPGLALNTGELFF
TRBV4-3	TRBJ1-2	TRBD1	NA	TGCGCCAGCAGCCAAGGAACGGGACAGGGGATCCTCGGCTATGGCTACACCTTC	CASSQGTGQGILGYGYTF
TRBV6-1	TRBJ2-1	TRBD1	many	TGTGCCAGCAGGAGACAGGGCTCCTACAATGAGCAGTTCTTC	CASRRQGSYNEQFF
TRBV7-2	TRBJ2-4	NA	NA	TGTGCCAGCAGCTTAGGAGCGCACATTCAGTACTTC	CASSLGAHIQYF
TRBV5-1	TRBJ2-3	NA	few	TGCGCCAGCAGCTTGGAGAAGGGGGGAGATACGCAGTATTTT	CASSLEKGGDTQYF
TRBV20-1	TRBJ2-7	TRBD1	many	TGCAGTGCTAGAGATGCGGACAGGAAAGACTACGAGCAGTACTTC	CSARDADRKDYEQYF
TRBV6-1	TRBJ1-3	TRBD1	many	TGTGCCAGCACTAATAGGGGGCTCACTGGAAACACCATATATTTT	CASTNRGLTGNTIYF
TRBV20-1	TRBJ2-3	TRBD2	few	TGCTGTGCTAGCCCAGACCTAGCGGGAGGGCCAACAGATACGCAGTATTTT	CCASPDLAGGPTDTQYF
TRBV7-9	TRBJ2-1	NA	many	TGTGCCAGCAGCCCACCTAGCGTGGGGCAGTTCTTC	CASSPPSVGQFF
TRBV6-5	TRBJ1-1	NA	many	TGTGCCAGCAGTTACTCTGTGGGGGAAGTGGAGTTTGAAGCTTTCTTT	CASSYSVGEVEFEAFF
TRBV20-1	TRBJ2-3	NA	few	TGCAGTGCTAGTACTCAGGGACCCACAGATACGCAGTATTTT	CSASTQGPTDTQYF
TRBV5-1	TRBJ2-1	NA	many	TGCGCCAGCAGCTTAGGGGAGTCCGGAAGGAATGAGCAGTTCTTC	CASSLGESGRNEQFF
TRBV10-3	TRBJ2-7	NA	many	TGTGCCATCAGTGAGTCGGACTATAGCAGGGACGAGCAGTACTTC	CAISESDYSRDEQYF
TRBV30	TRBJ2-2	NA	NA	TGTGCCTGGAGTGGGGGGACCGGGGAGCTGTTTTTT	CAWSGGTGELFF